These T cell receptor beta chains were read from a single sample in a study of blood T cell repertoires in COVID-19. Some clones are missing from TCRdb's copy, which holds only in-frame ones; the method was immunoSEQ multiplex PCR. The data hold about 230,000 clones, with roughly 83% observed a single time. The sample was peripheral blood. All receptors derive from a man in his forties with acute or convalescent COVID-19. The CDR3 runs from the conserved cysteine through the conserved F or W. D genes are given only for firm matches. The listing skips clone size in some rows; elsewhere it reads once, few, many or a size class.

v_gene: TRBV6-1
d_gene: NA
j_gene: TRBJ1-5
abundance: NA
CDR3aa: CASSEDSYQPQHF
CDR3nt: TGTGCCAGCAGTGAAGACAGCTATCAGCCCCAGCATTTT

v_gene: TRBV5-4
d_gene: NA
j_gene: TRBJ2-2
abundance: NA
CDR3aa: CASSLGGGATGELFF
CDR3nt: TGTGCCAGCAGCCTTGGCGGGGGCGCGACCGGGGAGCTGTTTTTT

v_gene: TRBV7-3
d_gene: NA
j_gene: TRBJ1-1
abundance: NA
CDR3aa: CASSRVSTGLKAEAFF
CDR3nt: TGTGCCAGCAGCCGAGTCAGTACAGGGTTAAAAGCTGAAGCTTTCTTT

v_gene: TRBV10-3
d_gene: TRBD1
j_gene: TRBJ1-5
abundance: NA
CDR3aa: CAISEGQGSGRNQPQHF
CDR3nt: TGTGCCATCAGTGAGGGACAGGGGTCGGGGCGCAATCAGCCCCAGCATTTT

v_gene: TRBV6-5
d_gene: NA
j_gene: TRBJ1-5
abundance: NA
CDR3aa: CASTPPGDSNQPQHF
CDR3nt: TGTGCCAGTACACCTCCAGGGGATAGCAATCAGCCCCAGCATTTT

v_gene: TRBV7-8
d_gene: NA
j_gene: TRBJ1-3
abundance: NA
CDR3aa: CASSFNSPFRSGNTIYF
CDR3nt: TGTGCCAGCAGCTTTAATTCCCCTTTTCGCTCTGGAAACACCATATATTTT

v_gene: TRBV4-1
d_gene: TRBD1
j_gene: TRBJ1-1
abundance: NA
CDR3aa: CASSHPWTGGTTEAFF
CDR3nt: TGCGCCAGCAGCCATCCATGGACAGGGGGTACCACTGAAGCTTTCTTT

v_gene: TRBV27
d_gene: NA
j_gene: TRBJ2-7
abundance: few
CDR3aa: CASSLFSPAYEQYF
CDR3nt: TGTGCCAGCAGTTTATTTTCCCCGGCCTACGAGCAGTACTTC

v_gene: TRBV2
d_gene: NA
j_gene: TRBJ1-2
abundance: NA
CDR3aa: CASSDPGEHGYTF
CDR3nt: TGTGCCAGCAGTGACCCGGGGGAGCATGGCTACACCTTC

v_gene: TRBV3-1/TRBV3-2
d_gene: TRBD2
j_gene: TRBJ2-3
abundance: NA
CDR3aa: CASSPPGLSTDTQYF
CDR3nt: TGTGCCAGCAGCCCGCCGGGACTAAGCACAGATACGCAGTATTTT

v_gene: TRBV4-3
d_gene: NA
j_gene: TRBJ2-7
abundance: NA
CDR3aa: CASSQDVEVLYEQYF
CDR3nt: TGCGCCAGCAGCCAAGATGTAGAGGTCCTCTACGAGCAGTACTTC

v_gene: TRBV6-1
d_gene: NA
j_gene: TRBJ2-6
abundance: NA
CDR3aa: CASSEFATYSGANVLTF
CDR3nt: TGTGCCAGCAGTGAATTCGCCACTTACTCTGGGGCCAACGTCCTGACTTTC

v_gene: TRBV5-1
d_gene: TRBD2
j_gene: TRBJ2-1
abundance: NA
CDR3aa: CASSFGLAGSWSYNEQFF
CDR3nt: TGCGCCAGCAGCTTCGGACTAGCGGGGTCCTGGTCCTACAATGAGCAGTTCTTC

v_gene: TRBV19
d_gene: TRBD1
j_gene: TRBJ1-4
abundance: NA
CDR3aa: CASRKTGVTEEKLFF
CDR3nt: TGTGCCAGTAGGAAAACAGGGGTTACAGAGGAAAAACTGTTTTTT

v_gene: TRBV5-1
d_gene: TRBD2
j_gene: TRBJ2-1
abundance: NA
CDR3aa: CASSLPGGGHNEQFF
CDR3nt: TGCGCCAGCAGCTTGCCGGGAGGGGGGCACAATGAGCAGTTCTTC

v_gene: TRBV11-3
d_gene: NA
j_gene: TRBJ2-1
abundance: many
CDR3aa: CASSSPGVNEQFF
CDR3nt: TGTGCCAGCAGCTCCCCGGGGGTGAATGAGCAGTTCTTC

v_gene: TRBV6-4
d_gene: NA
j_gene: TRBJ2-1
abundance: NA
CDR3aa: CASSETFVNEQFF
CDR3nt: TGTGCCAGCAGTGAGACATTTGTTAATGAGCAGTTCTTC

v_gene: TRBV28
d_gene: NA
j_gene: TRBJ1-4
abundance: NA
CDR3aa: CASSQYVATNEKLFF
CDR3nt: TGTGCCAGCAGCCAGTATGTCGCAACTAATGAAAAACTGTTTTTT

v_gene: TRBV30
d_gene: NA
j_gene: TRBJ2-7
abundance: NA
CDR3aa: CAWSIDRYYEQYF
CDR3nt: TGTGCCTGGAGTATAGACAGATACTACGAGCAGTACTTC

v_gene: TRBV18
d_gene: TRBD1
j_gene: TRBJ2-7
abundance: few
CDR3aa: CASSPRPGQGANEQYF
CDR3nt: TGTGCCAGCTCACCACGACCGGGACAGGGTGCGAACGAGCAGTACTTC

v_gene: TRBV2
d_gene: NA
j_gene: TRBJ1-4
abundance: few
CDR3aa: CASSEAGGRGNEKLFF
CDR3nt: TGTGCCAGCAGTGAAGCGGGTGGCAGGGGTAATGAAAAACTGTTTTTT

v_gene: TRBV27
d_gene: NA
j_gene: TRBJ2-7
abundance: NA
CDR3aa: CASSLRGVGYEQYF
CDR3nt: TGTGCCAGCAGTCTACGGGGAGTTGGCTACGAGCAGTACTTC

v_gene: TRBV6-5
d_gene: NA
j_gene: TRBJ1-2
abundance: NA
CDR3aa: CASSYSGGGYTF
CDR3nt: TGTGCCAGCAGTTACTCAGGCGGTGGCTACACCTTC

v_gene: TRBV3-1/TRBV3-2
d_gene: NA
j_gene: TRBJ2-3
abundance: once
CDR3aa: CASSQFVDTQYF
CDR3nt: TGTGCCAGCAGCCAATTCGTAGATACGCAGTATTTT

v_gene: TRBV19
d_gene: TRBD1
j_gene: TRBJ1-2
abundance: NA
CDR3aa: CASSIPDREVRGYTF
CDR3nt: TGTGCCAGTAGTATCCCGGACAGGGAGGTTCGGGGCTACACCTTC

v_gene: TRBV19
d_gene: TRBD2
j_gene: TRBJ2-7
abundance: NA
CDR3aa: CASSMGLADSYEQYF
CDR3nt: TGTGCCAGTAGTATGGGTCTAGCGGATTCCTACGAGCAGTACTTC

v_gene: TRBV4-3
d_gene: NA
j_gene: TRBJ1-3
abundance: NA
CDR3aa: CASSPVLLSSGNTIYF
CDR3nt: TGCGCCAGCAGCCCCGTACTTCTAAGCTCGGGAAACACCATATATTTT

v_gene: TRBV10-2
d_gene: TRBD2
j_gene: TRBJ2-2
abundance: NA
CDR3aa: CASSESGTSGTGELFF
CDR3nt: TGCGCCAGCAGTGAGTCGGGGACTAGCGGGACCGGGGAGCTGTTTTTT

v_gene: TRBV5-1
d_gene: TRBD2
j_gene: TRBJ2-1
abundance: NA
CDR3aa: CASSPIPGLAATGEQFF
CDR3nt: TGCGCCAGCAGCCCTATCCCGGGACTAGCGGCGACGGGCGAGCAGTTCTTC

v_gene: TRBV7-2
d_gene: TRBD1
j_gene: TRBJ2-1
abundance: NA
CDR3aa: CASSIRTGGSNEQFF
CDR3nt: TGTGCCAGCAGCATACGGACAGGGGGGAGCAATGAGCAGTTCTTC

v_gene: TRBV7-2
d_gene: NA
j_gene: TRBJ1-2
abundance: NA
CDR3aa: CASSADGYGYTF
CDR3nt: TGTGCCAGCAGCGCAGATGGCTATGGCTACACCTTC

v_gene: TRBV14
d_gene: TRBD2
j_gene: TRBJ2-5
abundance: NA
CDR3aa: CASSHVFTGGGVETQYF
CDR3nt: TGTGCCAGCAGCCACGTTTTCACGGGGGGGGGAGTAGAGACCCAGTACTTC

v_gene: TRBV7-9
d_gene: NA
j_gene: TRBJ1-3
abundance: NA
CDR3aa: CASSRGAGGNTIYF
CDR3nt: TGTGCCAGCAGCAGGGGCGCGGGGGGAAACACCATATATTTT

v_gene: TRBV7-9
d_gene: TRBD1
j_gene: TRBJ1-1
abundance: NA
CDR3aa: CASSLEEGAFKGEAFF
CDR3nt: TGTGCCAGCAGCTTAGAGGAGGGGGCATTCAAGGGTGAAGCTTTCTTT

v_gene: TRBV18
d_gene: NA
j_gene: TRBJ2-7
abundance: NA
CDR3aa: CASSPQSSMFSEQYF
CDR3nt: TGTGCCAGCTCACCACAGTCATCGATGTTTAGCGAGCAGTACTTC

v_gene: TRBV29-1
d_gene: TRBD1
j_gene: TRBJ1-2
abundance: NA
CDR3aa: CSVSRPGQGGGYTF
CDR3nt: TGCAGCGTCAGCCGGCCGGGACAGGGGGGTGGCTACACCTTC

v_gene: TRBV7-9
d_gene: NA
j_gene: TRBJ2-1
abundance: NA
CDR3aa: CASSVTNGEQFF
CDR3nt: TGTGCCAGCAGCGTGACGAACGGGGAGCAGTTCTTC

v_gene: TRBV11-3
d_gene: NA
j_gene: TRBJ2-1
abundance: few
CDR3aa: CASSSRGEASNEQFF
CDR3nt: TGTGCCAGCAGCTCCCGAGGGGAGGCCTCCAATGAGCAGTTCTTC

v_gene: TRBV11-3
d_gene: NA
j_gene: TRBJ2-1
abundance: NA
CDR3aa: CASSPSWLSGYDNEQFF
CDR3nt: TGTGCCAGCAGCCCAAGTTGGTTGTCAGGGTACGACAATGAGCAGTTCTTC

v_gene: TRBV6-5
d_gene: NA
j_gene: TRBJ1-5
abundance: once
CDR3aa: CASSLTDRSNQPQHF
CDR3nt: TGTGCCAGCAGCTTGACAGACCGTAGCAATCAGCCCCAGCATTTT

v_gene: TRBV10-3
d_gene: NA
j_gene: TRBJ2-2
abundance: NA
CDR3aa: CAISESSRQGTGELFF
CDR3nt: TGTGCCATCAGTGAGTCGAGTCGCCAGGGAACCGGGGAGCTGTTTTTT

v_gene: TRBV7-9
d_gene: TRBD1
j_gene: TRBJ1-2
abundance: once
CDR3aa: CASSYPQGAEGTYGYTF
CDR3nt: TGTGCCAGCAGCTATCCGCAGGGGGCAGAGGGGACATATGGCTACACCTTC

v_gene: TRBV6-5
d_gene: NA
j_gene: TRBJ1-4
abundance: NA
CDR3aa: CASSPRQLKGKLFF
CDR3nt: TGTGCCAGCAGTCCTAGACAGCTAAAGGGAAAACTGTTTTTT